The 23 T cell receptor beta chains below were found in one sample sequenced in a study of cytomegalovirus exposure and HLA in healthy donors. The PCR used 60 Vbeta and 13 Jbeta primers. TCRdb's table, derived via immunoSEQ multiplex PCR, lists solely in-frame clones and lacks some. The sample yields approximately 220,000 clones, roughly 75% seen once. Sequences were obtained from PBMCs. Every receptor here comes from a woman aged 25 to 39 in good health and CMV-seronegative.

In this sample, this clone turned up once. This chain connects TRBV6-1 to TRBJ1-5; D gene unclear. The CDR3 covers 15 residues. The germline V gene encodes CDR1 MNHNS and CDR2 SASEGT. Trimming removed 7 bases from V and 3 bases from J, with 16 bases in between. In DNA form, the CDR3 reads TGTGCCAGCACCCTGGAGGGCAGAGCCAATCAGCCCCAGCATTTT. It codes for CASTLEGRANQPQHF.

The V and J genes are TRBV11-3 and TRBJ2-3; 9 nucleotides line up with TRBD1. The germline gives CDR1 SGHNT, CDR2 YENEEA. The CDR3 is 15 residues long. V lost 3 bases to trimming and J lost 1 base; unmatched junction nucleotides: 2. CDR3 nucleotide sequence: TGTGCCAGCAGCTTCCGGGACAGGGGCACAGATACGCAGTATTTT. Translating gives CASSFRDRGTDTQYF.

This chain uses TRBV30 with TRBJ2-2, with TRBD1 matching 10 bases. The CDR3 length is 14 residues. With V trimmed by 4 bases and J by 7 bases, 6 bases remained unmatched. In germline, CDR1 is GTSNPN, CDR2 SVGIG (reference sequence). CDR3 loop: CAWTRQGARGELFF. CDR3 coding DNA: TGTGCCTGGACACGACAGGGGGCGCGCGGGGAGCTGTTTTTT.

This clone was seen only a few times. Different DNA sequences within this sample yield the same CDR3. The chain couples TRBV29-1 to TRBJ1-5; 8 nucleotides match TRBD1. Germline lookup yields CDR1 SQVTM and CDR2 ANQGSEA. The V gene end was trimmed by 5 bases and the J gene end by 6 bases; junction bases not matched to a gene: 6. The CDR3 sequence is 13 residues long. For the CDR3, the DNA is TGCAGCGTTTCTCAGGGGGCTGGTCAGCCCCAGCATTTT. Residues: CSVSQGAGQPQHF.

The V call is TRBV6-5, the J call TRBJ2-2; no reliable D call. Germline V CDR1 and CDR2: MNHEY, SVGAGI. This CDR3 comprises 14 residues. Trimming removed 10 bases at V and 3 bases at J, with 15 bases between. CDR3 nucleotide sequence: TGTGCCACCCTTGCTGTTAGTTACACCGGGGAGCTGTTTTTT. Residues: CATLAVSYTGELFF.

The V gene is TRBV6-1, the J gene TRBJ1-5; D is unclear. The CDR3 runs to 14 residues. The ends were cut back, 7 bases at V and 3 bases at J, with 13 bases in the middle. Germline CDR1 MNHNS, CDR2 SASEGT. Here the CDR3 DNA reads TGTGCCAGCACCACCCCAGGCCCCAATCAGCCCCAGCATTTT. Translation gives CASTTPGPNQPQHF.

The DNA for the CDR3 is TGTGCCAGCATGAATAGCGTTACCTACGAGCAGTACTTC. It specifies CASMNSVTYEQYF. The chain is built from TRBV6-5 and TRBJ2-7; D might be TRBD2 (5 bases). The CDR3 length is 13 residues. V gave up 7 bases and J gave up 2 bases, with 12 bases separating them. Germline CDR1 is MNHEY and CDR2 is SVGAGI.

The chain recombines TRBV23-1 with TRBJ2-3; the D gene is possibly TRBD1 (5 bases). TRBV23-1 is treated as an ORF (open reading frame) with a function not yet certain. V was trimmed by 1 base and J by 1 base, leaving 15 bases between them. The CDR3 totals 17 residues. This CDR3 is CASSQLGQGICTDTQYF. The DNA for the CDR3 is TGCGCCAGCAGTCAATTAGGCCAGGGCATTTGCACAGATACGCAGTATTTT.

The rearrangement links TRBV7-2 to TRBJ2-5; 7 nucleotides align to TRBD2. Trimming took 1 base from V and 2 from J; bases not matched to a gene: 13. CDR3 length equals 18 residues. The V gene's germline CDR1 is SGHTA and CDR2 FQGNSA. In nucleotides, the CDR3 is TGTGCCAGCAGCTTAGTTCCTCGCGGCAGCGGGACTCAAGAGACCCAGTACTTC. It translates to CASSLVPRGSGTQETQYF.

V gene TRBV11-2 combines with J gene TRBJ2-3, with D unclear. Trimming shortened V by 4 bases and J by 2 bases, and 13 bases separated the two germline ends. The CDR3 runs 15 residues. Germline loops: CDR1 SGHAT, CDR2 FQNNGV. DNA of the CDR3: TGTGCCAGCAGCTCTTCCCTCTTAAACACAGATACGCAGTATTTT. This encodes CASSSSLLNTDTQYF.

The V call is TRBV7-9, the J call TRBJ2-7, with TRBD2 identical over 13 bases. This CDR3 has 18 amino acids. Looked up from germline, CDR1 is SEHNR and CDR2 is FQNEAQ (reference sequence). V lost 7 bases and J lost 2; bases outside the gene matches: 14. CDR3 coding DNA: TGTGCCAGCACCGGACAGTCGACGGGGACTAGCGGGACCTACGAGCAGTACTTC. Amino acids: CASTGQSTGTSGTYEQYF.

The V and J genes are TRBV29-1 and TRBJ1-2; no definite D call. Germline CDR1 SQVTM, CDR2 ANQGSEA. The ends were cut back, 7 bases at V and 2 bases at J, with 11 bases in the middle. This CDR3 region has 12 residues. CDR3 coding DNA: TGCAGCGCTCGACACGTAAACTATGGCTACACCTTC. It yields the protein CSARHVNYGYTF.

This rearrangement joins TRBV12-5 to TRBJ2-2; tentatively, D is TRBD1 (5 bases). The CDR3 is 15 amino acids. Germline-derived CDR1 and CDR2 are LGHNT and FRNRAP. V lost 3 bases and J lost 4, with 12 bases in between. The DNA for the CDR3 is TGTGCTAGTGGTTTTGATAGGGGTGGCACCGGGGAGCTGTTTTTT. It codes for CASGFDRGGTGELFF.

This clone has just a few counts. This chain connects TRBV4-2 to TRBJ2-1; 7 bases are shared with TRBD2. Per the germline V gene, CDR1 is LGHNA and CDR2 is YNFKEQ. The V segment lost 5 bases and the J segment 2 bases; nucleotides outside the gene matches: 9. CDR3 length: 16 amino acids. The CDR3 here is CASSLDGTTTYNEQFF. CDR3 coding DNA: TGTGCCAGCAGCTTAGACGGGACTACCACCTACAATGAGCAGTTCTTC.

This clone was recorded once. This chain joins TRBV30 and TRBJ2-5, with D possibly being TRBD2 (6 bases). The CDR3 contains 13 residues. Per germline, CDR1 GTSNPN and CDR2 SVGIG (reference sequence). Trimming pared 3 bases from V and 1 base from J, leaving 9 bases between. As DNA, the CDR3 is TGTGCCTGGAGCGGGACTCTCCAAGAGACCCAGTACTTC. It is translated as CAWSGTLQETQYF.

This rearrangement joins TRBV5-6 to TRBJ2-7, with D possibly matching TRBD1 (5 bases). CDR1 is SGHDT and CDR2 is YYEEEE in the germline V gene. V was cut by 0 bases and J by 8 bases, with 12 bases left in between. This CDR3 comprises 13 residues. The CDR3 region is CASSLAWTRQQYF. The CDR3 DNA follows: TGTGCCAGCAGCTTGGCCTGGACAAGACAGCAGTACTTC.

The chain combines TRBV11-3 with TRBJ2-5, with 7 bases fitting TRBD2. The CDR3 consists of 13 residues. The germline V gene encodes CDR1 SGHNT and CDR2 YENEEA. V trimming: 1 base; J trimming: 5 bases; junction bases outside the gene matches: 1. CDR3 bases: TGTGCCAGCAGCTTAGGGGGAGGGGAGACCCAGTACTTC. This gives the protein CASSLGGGETQYF.

The V and J genes are TRBV27 and TRBJ2-1, with 7 bases aligning to TRBD2. Germline V lookup: CDR1 MNHEY, CDR2 SMNVEV (reference sequence). CDR3 length: 15 amino acids. The ends lost 3 bases at V and 2 bases at J; junction bases unmatched: 4. This CDR3 is CASSLPGTTYNEQFF. CDR3 sequence (DNA): TGTGCCAGCAGTTTGCCCGGGACTACCTACAATGAGCAGTTCTTC.

This rearrangement joins TRBV6-1 to TRBJ1-4, with 7 bases identical to TRBD1. From germline, CDR1 is MNHNS and CDR2 SASEGT. J gave up 7 bases and V 6 bases, and 11 bases lay outside the gene matches. The CDR3 runs 15 residues. The CDR3 DNA follows: TGTGCCAGCAGCCAACCCAGGGGGTTGAGTGAAAAACTGTTTTTT. Translated, it gives CASSQPRGLSEKLFF.

The rearrangement joins TRBV6-5 to TRBJ1-6, with a tentative D call TRBD1 (5 bases). This CDR3 region has 15 residues. Trimming stripped 4 bases from V and 9 bases from J, with 16 bases between. Germline values: CDR1 MNHEY, CDR2 SVGAGI. The CDR3 protein is CASSFGGPGGSPLHF. The CDR3 DNA follows: TGTGCCAGCAGTTTCGGCGGGCCGGGGGGTTCACCCCTCCACTTT.

This chain joins TRBV2 and TRBJ2-2; TRBD1 is a possible D gene (7 bases). The CDR3 loop spans 13 amino acids. Germline lookup yields CDR1 SNHLY and CDR2 FYNNEI. The V gene lost 10 bases and the J gene lost 2 bases, with 11 bases spanning the gap. The CDR3 reads CAIRGANTGELFF. The DNA for the CDR3 is TGTGCCATCAGGGGGGCAAACACCGGGGAGCTGTTTTTT. Variable domain in full (rest from reference TRBV2 and TRBJ2-2): EPEVTQTPSHQVTQMGQEVILRCVPISNHLYFYWYRQILGQKVEFLVSFYNNEISEKSEIFDDQFSVERPDGSNFTLKIRSTKLEDSAMYFCAIRGANTGELFFGEGSRLTVL.

The sample holds a few counts of this clone. V gene TRBV7-6 combines with J gene TRBJ1-1, with D perhaps TRBD1 (6 bases). Between the trimmed V and J ends, which lost 5 bases and 0 bases, there was a span of 10 bases. This CDR3 is built from 14 residues. The germline gives CDR1 SGHVS, CDR2 FNYEAQ. CDR3 DNA: TGTGCCAGCAGCCCTGGGGGCTTGAACACTGAAGCTTTCTTT. This translates into CASSPGGLNTEAFF.

This chain joins TRBV6-1 and TRBJ2-7; the match to TRBD1 covers 9 bases. Germline lookup yields CDR1 MNHNS and CDR2 SASEGT. CDR3 size: 15 residues. V dropped 3 bases and J dropped 4; count of bases not matched to a gene: 7. Here the CDR3 reads CASSESRTGAYEQYF. CDR3 sequence (DNA): TGTGCCAGCAGTGAGTCCCGGACAGGGGCGTACGAGCAGTACTTC.